A single T cell receptor beta chain is shown here with its context. Its antigen is not identified. The study left out patients who had uncontrolled infection, other autoimmune disease, pregnancy or lactation. Researchers took RNA transcripts and amplified the TCR beta CDR3 regions from them. In the first-round RT-PCR of the TCR CDR3, the HTBI primer set was used. TCRdb itself ran the multiplex PCR reads through MiXCR, one entry per CDR3 protein. Here the sample spans around 580,000 distinct CDR3 sequences, roughly 46% being singletons. V shed 6 bases and J shed 8 bases, with 16 bases lying between them. Germline V gene sequence: CDR1 DFQATT, CDR2 SNEGSKA (reference sequence). The CDR3 has 12 amino acids. The data are from a study of T cells in Graves' hyperthyroidism and ophthalmopathy. Study-wide results and limits: A 13 V-J model separated ophthalmopathy from stable hyperthyroidism.

This sequence originates from a woman between 18 and 30 years old with Graves' hyperthyroidism. The chain carries TRBV20-1 and TRBJ1-1; no clear D. Material: peripheral blood or thyroid tissue (not recorded which). The CDR3 sequence is CSAALSRAEAFF. The CDR3 nucleotides read TGCAGTGCCGCCCTTAGTCGGGCAGAAGCTTTCTTT.